This entry is about one T cell receptor beta chain. The antigen remains undetermined. One end of the junction fails to match germline, which may point to a read error. This sample stems from a study of blood T cells in healthy people across ages. Study-level results: Donors of long life had a larger count of naive CD4+ cells and greater diversity than aged donors.

For the second PCR, which ran for about 7 to 11 cycles, a sample-barcoded 5' primer and a J-beta primer mix were used. One entry per CDR3 protein results from TCRdb running MiXCR on the 5' RACE reads. The data contain roughly 700,000 distinct CDR3 sequences, around 49% of them singletons. Looked up from germline, CDR1 is SGHDN and CDR2 is FVKESK. The CDR3 has 16 residues. The rearrangement joins TRBV14 to TRBJ2-7; D perhaps matches TRBD2 (6 bases). The sequenced sample was blood. This clonotype was obtained from a woman aged 60 to 75 in good health. The DNA for the CDR3 is TGCGCCAGCAGCCAATTTTCGAGCGGGCCGAATTACGAGCAGTACTTC. Protein: CASSQFSSGPNYEQYF. The complete variable domain, with remaining parts taken from reference TRBV14 and TRBJ2-7, reads EAGVTQFPSHSVIEKGQTVTLRCDPISGHDNLYWYRRVMGKEIKFLLHFVKESKQDESGMPNNRFLAERTGGTYSTLKVQPAELEDSGVYFCASSQFSSGPNYEQYFGPGTRLTVT.